The clone carrying this T cell receptor (beta chain) was observed many times. The data belong to a study of regulatory T cells in long-lasting Graves disease. The time point was: newly diagnosed GD, antithyroid drugs for less than 3 months. PBMCs were the source of the RNA used for TCR sequencing. It was an endocrinology department in Xi'an, China, that provided the patients. Assembly of TCR beta libraries relied on iRepertoire HTBI primers together with Arm-PCR of CDR3 regions. Using its own MiXCR run on the multiplex PCR reads, TCRdb lists one record per CDR3 protein. The table lists some 500,000 distinct CDR3 sequences, roughly 15% of them singletons. The V end was cut by 4 bases, the J end by 9 bases, with 10 bases between. Germline assignment: CDR1 SGHNT and CDR2 YYREEE (reference sequence). This CDR3 is built from 11 residues. The same sample was also used in a study of T cells in Graves' hyperthyroidism and ophthalmopathy. In that study: Graves' hyperthyroidism qualified as stable when ophthalmopathy did not progress within 18 months. The primer set for the first-round RT-PCR of the TCR CDR3 was HTBI.

The chain has TRBV5-4 and TRBJ1-2; the D is unclear. The sequence was collected from a woman aged 35 to 59 with Graves disease. Material: peripheral blood mononuclear cells (PBMCs), obtained at new diagnosis, from a patient treated with antithyroid drugs. In DNA form, the CDR3 reads TGTGCCAGCAGCGCGGAGTCAAGCTACACCTTC. It translates to CASSAESSYTF.